The 13 T cell receptor beta chains below were found in one sample sequenced in a study of cytomegalovirus exposure and HLA in healthy donors. Primers included in the PCR were 60 Vbeta and 13 Jbeta primers. Here immunoSEQ multiplex PCR was the method, and the copy in TCRdb shows in-frame clones only, minus some. The data show a few hundred thousand clones, with over 70% seen just once and less than 3.5% held by the top ten. The sequencing sample was made of PBMCs. Receptors originate from a woman aged 60-75 years in good health and CMV-seropositive.

The gene calls are TRBV5-4 and TRBJ2-3; a possible D gene is TRBD2 (6 bases). The germline CDR1 and CDR2 sequences are SGHNT and YYREEE (reference sequence). The CDR3 totals 15 residues. The V and J ends lost 3 bases and 1 base respectively, with 12 bases between them. The CDR3: CASSSARGGTDTQYF. The CDR3 bases are TGTGCCAGCAGCTCAGCTCGCGGGGGCACAGATACGCAGTATTTT.

The CDR3 region has the DNA TGTGCCAGCAGCCACGGGACTAGCGAGGAGACCCAGTACTTC. This gives the protein CASSHGTSEETQYF. The rearrangement joins TRBV5-5 to TRBJ2-5; TRBD2 matches 10 bases. The CDR3 has 14 amino acids. The J segment lost 5 bases and the V segment lost 4 bases, leaving 5 bases of the junction unmatched. The germline V gene encodes CDR1 SGHKS and CDR2 YYEKEE (reference sequence). Combining the CDR3 with reference TRBV5-5 and TRBJ2-5 gives the whole variable domain DAGVTQSPTHLIKTRGQQVTLRCSPISGHKSVSWYQQVLGQGPQFIFQYYEKEERGRGNFPDRFSARQFPNYSSELNVNALLLGDSALYLCASSHGTSEETQYFGPGTRLLVL.

The chain combines TRBV5-5 with TRBJ1-1; D not resolved. The CDR3 is 15 residues long. Germline CDR1 is SGHKS and CDR2 is YYEKEE (reference sequence). Trimming took 0 bases from V and 0 from J, leaving 9 bases between them. CDR3 nucleotide sequence: TGTGCCAGCAGCTTGGGTGGCAGTCTGAACACTGAAGCTTTCTTT. It is translated as CASSLGGSLNTEAFF.

This chain links TRBV5-1 with TRBJ2-5; 9 bases map to TRBD1. The CDR3 extends over 16 amino acids. The trim removed 5 bases at V and 3 bases at J, leaving 11 bases unmatched. The germline gives CDR1 SGHRS, CDR2 YFSETQ. This chain's CDR3 is CASSFSPGTGKETQYF. The CDR3 DNA is TGCGCCAGCAGTTTTTCCCCAGGGACAGGGAAAGAGACCCAGTACTTC.

J is TRBJ2-2 and V is TRBV2, with TRBD2 matching over 7 bases. Per the germline V gene, CDR1 is SNHLY and CDR2 is FYNNEI. Trimming at V came to 10 bases and at J to 5 bases, leaving 7 bases not matched to a gene. This CDR3 spans 13 amino acids. CDR3 sequence: CATGGERTGELFF. CDR3 sequence (DNA): TGTGCCACTGGGGGGGAGCGTACCGGGGAGCTGTTTTTT.

This clone was recorded only once. The chain employs TRBV5-5 and TRBJ1-5; tentatively, D is TRBD1 (5 bases). CDR1 and CDR2 from the germline V gene are SGHKS and YYEKEE (reference sequence). With 2 bases removed from V and 9 bases from J, the gap between germline ends came to 15 bases. CDR3 length: 14 amino acids. The CDR3 sequence: CASSLGAGGWPQHF. CDR3 in DNA: TGTGCCAGCAGCTTAGGGGCGGGGGGTTGGCCCCAGCATTTT. Drawing the rest from reference TRBV5-5 and TRBJ1-5, the complete variable domain is DAGVTQSPTHLIKTRGQQVTLRCSPISGHKSVSWYQQVLGQGPQFIFQYYEKEERGRGNFPDRFSARQFPNYSSELNVNALLLGDSALYLCASSLGAGGWPQHFGDGTRLSIL.

The chain employs TRBV6-6 and TRBJ1-1; possible D gene TRBD1, 6 bases. The V gene lost 2 bases and the J gene lost 4 bases, with 11 bases spanning the gap. The CDR3 covers 14 residues. The germline V gene encodes CDR1 MNHNY and CDR2 SVGAGI (reference sequence). For the CDR3, the DNA is TGTGCCAGCAGTTACCAGGGGTCCGTCACTGAAGCTTTCTTT. Translating it yields CASSYQGSVTEAFF.

The table lists this clone with a few counts. The chain joins TRBV6-1 to TRBJ2-1; 7 bases match TRBD1. Per the germline V gene, CDR1 is MNHNS and CDR2 is SASEGT. This CDR3 comprises 16 residues. J gave up 5 bases and V 2 bases, and 9 bases lay outside the gene matches. The CDR3 is CASSEHGRGTHNEQFF. The CDR3 nucleotides are TGTGCCAGCAGTGAACATGGCAGGGGGACCCACAATGAGCAGTTCTTC.

The V gene is TRBV5-4, the J gene TRBJ2-2, with 11 bases that match TRBD2. Germline-derived CDR1 and CDR2 are SGHNT and YYREEE (reference sequence). This CDR3 is built from 19 residues. Unmatched junction bases numbered 11, after V lost 0 bases and J lost 4 bases. In DNA, the CDR3 is TGTGCCAGCAGCTTGGCCGGGCTTAGCGGGGGGGTCCCCACCGGGGAGCTGTTTTTT. Protein product: CASSLAGLSGGVPTGELFF.

The V gene is TRBV9, the J gene TRBJ1-3, with 7 bases aligning to TRBD1. This CDR3 comprises 15 residues. Losses at the gene ends were 5 bases for V and 2 bases for J; bases not matched to a gene: 7. CDR1 and CDR2 (germline): SGDLS, YYNGEE. CDR3: CASRETGSAGNTIYF. The CDR3 DNA sequence: TGTGCCAGCAGAGAGACAGGGTCAGCTGGAAACACCATATATTTT.

The rearrangement joins TRBV7-2 to TRBJ2-3; D call uncertain. The germline V gene has CDR1 SGHTA and CDR2 FQGNSA. This CDR3 contains 13 residues. Trimming cost V 4 bases and J 4 bases, with 9 bases left between them. The CDR3 DNA reads TGTGCCAGCAGCTCACAAGTCCCAGATACGCAGTATTTT. It specifies CASSSQVPDTQYF.

V usage is TRBV5-4 and J usage is TRBJ2-1, with TRBD2 matching over 8 bases. The CDR3 sequence is 15 residues long. Unmatched junction bases numbered 3, after V lost 4 bases and J lost 0 bases. The germline V gene encodes CDR1 SGHNT and CDR2 YYREEE (reference sequence). As DNA, the CDR3 is TGTGCCAGCAGCCCGAGCGGGAGCTCCTACAATGAGCAGTTCTTC. This encodes CASSPSGSSYNEQFF.

The rearrangement joins TRBV7-2 to TRBJ2-5; 7 bases align to TRBD2. CDR1 is SGHTA and CDR2 is FQGNSA in the germline V gene. CDR3 length equals 14 residues. V was pared by 5 bases and J by 5 bases, with 8 bases of the junction left unmatched. The CDR3 loop reads CASSPRTSLETQYF. The CDR3 coding sequence is TGTGCCAGCAGCCCCCGGACTAGTCTGGAGACCCAGTACTTC.